The 13 T cell receptor beta chains below come from one sample, sequenced in a study of CD8 T cell repertoires and HIV-1 epitope variants (dated by TCRdb to 2018 to 2020). Their antigens are not known. Libraries were prepared through the immunoSEQ multiplex PCR assay. Not all clones reach the TCRdb copy of this immuneACCESS table, which keeps in-frame sequences only. Checked studies attribute under half of the gap to unresolved V genes and leave the rest unexplained. The sample table shows 4,900 or so clones, and more than 60% are seen once. The top ten hold more than 35% of the sample. Source material: cultured CD8+ T cells derived from PBMCs. The receptors here all came from a male donor with HIV.

This clone has a handful of counts. The CDR3, as DNA: TGTGCCAGTAGCCCCAGGGCATACAACTATGGCTACACCTTC. This gives the protein CASSPRAYNYGYTF. This chain joins TRBV19 and TRBJ1-2, with a weak D call TRBD1 (5 bases). The V end lost 6 bases, the J end lost 2 bases, and 13 bases lay between the germline ends. This CDR3 comprises 14 residues. The germline gives CDR1 LNHDA, CDR2 SQIVND (reference sequence).

The V call is TRBV7-8, the J call TRBJ1-2, with D hard to call. The V gene's germline CDR1 is SGHVS and CDR2 FQNEAQ. This CDR3 contains 15 residues. V dropped 1 base and J dropped 2 bases, with 11 bases sitting between them. The DNA for the CDR3 is TGTGCCAGCAGCTTAGAAGAGGTTTCGAACTATGGCTACACCTTC. This sequence encodes CASSLEEVSNYGYTF.

The CDR3 DNA is TGTGCCAGCAGTTGCCGGGACTCCCTACACGAGCAGTACTTC. The encoded protein is CASSCRDSLHEQYF. The chain employs TRBV6-5 and TRBJ2-7, with a possible D match to TRBD2 (6 bases). CDR1 is MNHEY, CDR2 SVGAGI, per germline. The CDR3 is 14 residues long. Deletions cut 4 bases from V and 5 bases from J, with 15 bases between.

This clone was observed a few times. The chain carries TRBV7-9 and TRBJ1-2; D may be TRBD1 (5 bases). Trimming removed 4 bases at V and 5 bases at J, with 17 bases between. Germline V gene data show CDR1 as SEHNR and CDR2 as FQNEAQ (reference sequence). This CDR3 is 15 amino acids long. CDR3 coding DNA: TGTGCCAGCAGCTACCCAACGACGGGGACTTATGGCTACACCTTC. Encoded protein: CASSYPTTGTYGYTF.

The J gene is TRBJ2-7, the V gene TRBV11-3, with TRBD1 matching 7 bases. J lost 1 base, V lost 4 bases, and 7 bases had no gene match. CDR1 and CDR2 from the germline V gene are SGHNT and YENEEA. This CDR3 spans 15 amino acids. The CDR3 DNA sequence: TGTGCCAGCAGCTCTGCAGGGGGTAGTTCCTACGAGCAGTACTTC. It codes for CASSSAGGSSYEQYF.

The rearrangement links TRBV9 to TRBJ1-1; possibly TRBD1 for D (5 bases). Trimming stripped 0 bases from V and 1 base from J, with 10 bases between. In germline, CDR1 is SGDLS, CDR2 YYNGEE. CDR3 length: 15 amino acids. CDR3 in amino acids: CASSVASGRNTEAFF. As DNA, the CDR3 is TGTGCCAGCAGCGTAGCTTCAGGGCGGAACACTGAAGCTTTCTTT.

The chain recombines TRBV13 with TRBJ2-5; D remains ambiguous. Germline CDR1 reads PRHDT; CDR2 reads FYEKMQ (reference sequence). CDR3 length: 15 amino acids. Trimming took 4 bases from V and 2 from J, leaving 14 bases between them. CDR3 protein: CASSSVGIDQETQYF. In nucleotides, the CDR3 is TGTGCCAGCAGCTCCGTTGGGATAGATCAAGAGACCCAGTACTTC.

The chain couples TRBV28 to TRBJ2-7; D call uncertain. The ends were cut back, 2 bases at V and 4 bases at J, with 9 bases in the middle. Germline V lookup: CDR1 MDHEN, CDR2 SYDVKM. The CDR3 has 13 residues. The CDR3 region has the DNA TGTGCCAGCAGTTTACTGCCCAGGTACGAGCAGTACTTC. Protein product: CASSLLPRYEQYF.

This chain joins TRBV28 and TRBJ2-3; 8 positions agree with TRBD2. This CDR3 spans 15 amino acids. Germline V lookup: CDR1 MDHEN, CDR2 SYDVKM. V was clipped by 2 bases and J by 2 bases; unmatched bases: 3. CDR3 in DNA: TGTGCCAGCAGTTTAGGAGCGGGGGACACAGATACGCAGTATTTT. This gives the protein CASSLGAGDTDTQYF.

Comment on this clone: An end of the junction does not agree with germline; a read error may underlie this. The chain combines TRBV11-1 with TRBJ2-5; D is unresolved. The CDR3 length is 13 residues. Germline V gene data show CDR1 as SGHAT and CDR2 as FQDESV (reference sequence). The CDR3 sequence: CASSLEDEEIQYF. DNA of the CDR3: TGTGCCAGCAGCTTAGAAGATGAAGAGATCCAGTACTTC.

This clone is deemed large. The chain joins TRBV19 to TRBJ2-7; D might be TRBD1 (6 bases). The V gene's germline CDR1 is LNHDA and CDR2 SQIVND (reference sequence). CDR3 length equals 15 residues. The germline V and J ends were trimmed by 1 base and 4 bases, with 14 bases remaining between them. The CDR3 loop is CASSIAGDTLYEQYF. The CDR3 nucleotides are TGTGCCAGTAGTATAGCTGGGGACACCCTATACGAGCAGTACTTC.

The chain employs TRBV19 and TRBJ2-7; D uncertain. The CDR3 loop spans 14 amino acids. The germline V gene encodes CDR1 LNHDA and CDR2 SQIVND (reference sequence). V dropped 0 bases and J dropped 2 bases, with 8 bases sitting between them. CDR3 coding DNA: TGTGCCAGTAGTATAGACGGCAGAGCCTACGAGCAGTACTTC. It encodes CASSIDGRAYEQYF.

This clone has only one observation. The V gene is TRBV4-3, the J gene TRBJ1-2; no firm D call. The V end was cut by 4 bases, the J end by 4 bases, with 19 bases between. The CDR3 has 16 residues. CDR1 LGHNA and CDR2 YSLEER come from the germline V gene. CDR3 protein: CASSPEIDRATYGYTF. The CDR3 bases are TGCGCCAGCAGCCCAGAGATCGACCGGGCTACCTATGGCTACACCTTC.